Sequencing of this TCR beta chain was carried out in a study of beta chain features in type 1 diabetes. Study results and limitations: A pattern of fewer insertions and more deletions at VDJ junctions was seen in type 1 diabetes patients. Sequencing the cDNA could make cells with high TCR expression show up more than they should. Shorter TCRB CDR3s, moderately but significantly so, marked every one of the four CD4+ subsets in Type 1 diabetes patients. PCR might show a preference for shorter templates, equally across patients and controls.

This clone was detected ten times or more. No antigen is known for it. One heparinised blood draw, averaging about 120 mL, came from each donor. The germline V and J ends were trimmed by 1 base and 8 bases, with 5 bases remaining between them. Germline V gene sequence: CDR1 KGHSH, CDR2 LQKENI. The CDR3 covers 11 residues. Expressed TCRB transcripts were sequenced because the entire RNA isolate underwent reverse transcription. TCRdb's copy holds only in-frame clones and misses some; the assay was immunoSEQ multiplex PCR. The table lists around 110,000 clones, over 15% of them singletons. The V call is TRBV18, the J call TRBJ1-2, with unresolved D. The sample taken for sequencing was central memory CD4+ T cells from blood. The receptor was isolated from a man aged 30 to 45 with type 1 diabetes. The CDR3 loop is CASSPQSGYTF. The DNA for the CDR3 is TGTGCCAGCTCACCACAGAGCGGCTACACCTTC.